This T cell receptor (beta chain) was sequenced in a study of technical replicates of blood from several donors. Libraries were prepared by immunoSEQ multiplex PCR; TCRdb keeps only in-frame clonotypes and omits some of them. The table lists some 98,000 clones, approximately 96% of them singletons. The V end lost 5 bases, the J end lost 4 bases, and 14 bases lay between the germline ends. The germline V gene has CDR1 LNHDA and CDR2 SQIVND (reference sequence). This CDR3 is 14 amino acids long. The material sequenced was T cells isolated from PBMCs. V gene TRBV19 combines with J gene TRBJ1-2; D ambiguous. This sequence was found in a human donor in good health. The CDR3 loop reads CASSLSGISYGYTF. In DNA, the CDR3 is TGTGCCAGTAGTCTTAGCGGGATCTCCTATGGCTACACCTTC.